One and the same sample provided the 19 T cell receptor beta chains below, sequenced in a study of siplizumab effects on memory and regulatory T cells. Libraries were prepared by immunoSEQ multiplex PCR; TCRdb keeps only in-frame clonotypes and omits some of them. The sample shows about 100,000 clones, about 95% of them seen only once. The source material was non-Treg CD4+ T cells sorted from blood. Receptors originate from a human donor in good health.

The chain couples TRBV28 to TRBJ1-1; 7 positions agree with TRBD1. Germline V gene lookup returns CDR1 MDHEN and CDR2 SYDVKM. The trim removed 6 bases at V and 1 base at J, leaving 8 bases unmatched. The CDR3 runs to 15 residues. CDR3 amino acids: CASRKAGTENTEAFF. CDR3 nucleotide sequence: TGTGCCAGCAGAAAGGCCGGGACAGAGAACACTGAAGCTTTCTTT.

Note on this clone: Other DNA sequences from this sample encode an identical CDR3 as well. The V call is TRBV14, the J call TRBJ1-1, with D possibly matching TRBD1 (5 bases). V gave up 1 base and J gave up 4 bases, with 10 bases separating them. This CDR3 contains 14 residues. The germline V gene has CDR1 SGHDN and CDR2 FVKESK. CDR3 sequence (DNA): TGTGCCAGCAGCCAAGTCCGGGGGTCCACTGAAGCTTTCTTT. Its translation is CASSQVRGSTEAFF. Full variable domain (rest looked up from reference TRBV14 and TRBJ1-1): EAGVTQFPSHSVIEKGQTVTLRCDPISGHDNLYWYRRVMGKEIKFLLHFVKESKQDESGMPNNRFLAERTGGTYSTLKVQPAELEDSGVYFCASSQVRGSTEAFFGQGTRLTVV.

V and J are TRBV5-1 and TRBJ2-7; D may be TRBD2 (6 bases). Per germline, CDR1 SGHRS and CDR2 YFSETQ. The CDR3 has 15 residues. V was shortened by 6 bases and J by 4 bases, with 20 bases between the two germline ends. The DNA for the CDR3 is TGCGCCAGCATGGGCGGGCAGGGAGGATCATACGAGCAGTACTTC. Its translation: CASMGGQGGSYEQYF.

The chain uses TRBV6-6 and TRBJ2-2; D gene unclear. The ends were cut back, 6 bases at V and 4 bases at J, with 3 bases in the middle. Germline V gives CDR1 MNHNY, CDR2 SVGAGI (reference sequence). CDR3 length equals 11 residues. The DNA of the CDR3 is TGTGCCAGCAGATCCACCGGGGAGCTGTTTTTT. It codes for CASRSTGELFF.

DNA of the CDR3: TGTGCCAGCAGCCGGAGCTACGAGCAGTACTTC. The encoded protein is CASSRSYEQYF. The chain uses TRBV11-2 and TRBJ2-7; D call uncertain. Germline V gene lookup returns CDR1 SGHAT and CDR2 FQNNGV. V was shortened by 5 bases and J by 3 bases, with 5 bases between the two germline ends. The CDR3 contains 11 residues.

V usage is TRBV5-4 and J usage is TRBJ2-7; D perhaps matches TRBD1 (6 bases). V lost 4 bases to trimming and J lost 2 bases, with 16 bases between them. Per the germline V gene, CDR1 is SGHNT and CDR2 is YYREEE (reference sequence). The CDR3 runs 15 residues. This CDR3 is CASSTRSGQPYEQYF. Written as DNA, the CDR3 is TGTGCCAGCAGCACCCGATCTGGACAGCCCTACGAGCAGTACTTC.

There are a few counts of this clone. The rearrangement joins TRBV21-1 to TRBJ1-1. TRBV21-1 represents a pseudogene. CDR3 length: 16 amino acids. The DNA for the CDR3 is TGTGCCAGCAGCAAAGTATTCCGGCGCCGGAACACTGAAGCTTTCTTT. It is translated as CASSKVFRRRNTEAFF.

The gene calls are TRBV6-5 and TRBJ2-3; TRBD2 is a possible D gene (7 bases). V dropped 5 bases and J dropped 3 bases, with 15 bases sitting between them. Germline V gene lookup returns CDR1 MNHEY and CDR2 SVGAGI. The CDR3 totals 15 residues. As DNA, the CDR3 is TGTGCCAGCAGTCGGCGGGGGCCTAGGACAGATACGCAGTATTTT. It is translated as CASSRRGPRTDTQYF.

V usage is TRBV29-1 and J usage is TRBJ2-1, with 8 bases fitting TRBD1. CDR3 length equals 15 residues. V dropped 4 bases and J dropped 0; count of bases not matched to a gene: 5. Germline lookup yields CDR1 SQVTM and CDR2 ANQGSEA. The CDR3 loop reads CSVATGGLSYNEQFF. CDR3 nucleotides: TGCAGCGTTGCTACAGGGGGTCTCTCCTACAATGAGCAGTTCTTC.

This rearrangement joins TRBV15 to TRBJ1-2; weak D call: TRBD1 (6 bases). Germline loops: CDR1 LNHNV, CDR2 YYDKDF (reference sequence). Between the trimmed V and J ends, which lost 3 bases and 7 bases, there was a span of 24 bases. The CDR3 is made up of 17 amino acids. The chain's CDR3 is CATSRLFGGGGSGGYTF. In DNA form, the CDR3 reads TGTGCCACCAGCAGGCTCTTTGGGGGAGGGGGTTCTGGTGGCTACACCTTC.

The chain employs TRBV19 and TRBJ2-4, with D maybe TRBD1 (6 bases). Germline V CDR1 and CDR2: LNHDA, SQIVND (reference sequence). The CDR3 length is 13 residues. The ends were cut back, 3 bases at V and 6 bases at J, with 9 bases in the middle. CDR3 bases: TGTGCCAGTAGTATCGACAGGCTAAACATTCAGTACTTC. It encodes CASSIDRLNIQYF.

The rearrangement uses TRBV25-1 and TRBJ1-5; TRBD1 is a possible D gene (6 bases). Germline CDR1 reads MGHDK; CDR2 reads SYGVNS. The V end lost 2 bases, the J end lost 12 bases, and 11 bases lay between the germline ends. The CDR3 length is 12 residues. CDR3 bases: TGTGCCAGCAGTGAAATAGGGGGTGACCAGCATTTT. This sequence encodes CASSEIGGDQHF.

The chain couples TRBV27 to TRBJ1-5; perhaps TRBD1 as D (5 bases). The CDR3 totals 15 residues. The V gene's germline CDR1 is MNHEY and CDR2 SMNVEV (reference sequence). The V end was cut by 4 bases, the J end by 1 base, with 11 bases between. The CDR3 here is CASSWGGPSNQPQHF. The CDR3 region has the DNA TGTGCCAGCAGTTGGGGCGGACCGAGCAATCAGCCCCAGCATTTT.

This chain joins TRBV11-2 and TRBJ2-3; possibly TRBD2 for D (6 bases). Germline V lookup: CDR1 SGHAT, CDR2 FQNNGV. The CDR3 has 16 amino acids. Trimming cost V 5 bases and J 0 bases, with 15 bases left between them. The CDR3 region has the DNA TGTGCCAGCAGCCCCCGACTAGTCGGGAGCACAGATACGCAGTATTTT. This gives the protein CASSPRLVGSTDTQYF.

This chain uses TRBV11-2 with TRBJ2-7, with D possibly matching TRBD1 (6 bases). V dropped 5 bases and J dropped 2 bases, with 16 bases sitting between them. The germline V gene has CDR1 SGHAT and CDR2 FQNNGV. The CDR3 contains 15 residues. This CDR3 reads CASSPRQAIAYEQYF. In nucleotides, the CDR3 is TGTGCCAGCAGCCCACGACAGGCCATAGCCTACGAGCAGTACTTC.

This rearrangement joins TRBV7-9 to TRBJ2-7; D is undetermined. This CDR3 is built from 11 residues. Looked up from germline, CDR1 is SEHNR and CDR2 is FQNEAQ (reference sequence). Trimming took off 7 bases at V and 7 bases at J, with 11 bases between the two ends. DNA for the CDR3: TGTGCCAGCATAGTTCAATGTGAGCAGTACTTC. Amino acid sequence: CASIVQCEQYF.

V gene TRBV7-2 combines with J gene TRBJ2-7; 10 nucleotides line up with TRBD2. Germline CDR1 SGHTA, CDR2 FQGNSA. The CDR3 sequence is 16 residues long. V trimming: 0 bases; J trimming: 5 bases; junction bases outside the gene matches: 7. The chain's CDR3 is CASSLARASGSHEQYF. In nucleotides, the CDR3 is TGTGCCAGCAGCTTAGCGCGGGCTAGCGGGAGTCACGAGCAGTACTTC.

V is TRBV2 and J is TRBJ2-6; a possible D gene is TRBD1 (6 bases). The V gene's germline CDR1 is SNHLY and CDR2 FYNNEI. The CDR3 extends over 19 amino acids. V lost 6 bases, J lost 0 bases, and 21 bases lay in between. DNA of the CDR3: TGTGCCAGCAGAGGACAGCCAGTAGCTTACGGCTCTGGGGCCAACGTCCTGACTTTC. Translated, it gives CASRGQPVAYGSGANVLTF.

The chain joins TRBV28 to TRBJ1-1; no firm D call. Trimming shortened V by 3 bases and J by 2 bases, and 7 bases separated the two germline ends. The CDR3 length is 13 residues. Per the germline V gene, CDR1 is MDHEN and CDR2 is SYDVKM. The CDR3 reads CASSLEGNTEAFF. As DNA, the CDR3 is TGTGCCAGCAGTTTGGAGGGAAACACTGAAGCTTTCTTT.